Sequencing of this T cell receptor (beta chain) was carried out in a study of early T cells in non-severe SARS-CoV-2 infection. Across the study: The chains were unpaired, and the sequenced material was bulk RNA from unsorted whole blood. Findings and caveats of the study: There was a bias toward anti-spike CD8 responses in VDJdb matching, which missed private and CD4 specificities.

A note on this clonotype: Its target is not known.

Each cDNA molecule carried a unique molecular identifier. TCRdb used MiXCR to reprocess the 5' RACE reads, holding one entry per CDR3 protein. The sample holds tens of thousands of distinct CDR3 sequences, approximately 12% seen once. CDR3 size: 14 residues. Trimming removed 6 bases at V and 1 base at J, with 12 bases between. The sample was whole blood. The sequence was obtained from an adult who was a healthcare worker with PCR-confirmed SARS-CoV-2 infection or an uninfected control (not recorded which). V gene TRBV12-3 or TRBV12-4 combines with J gene TRBJ1-1, with D hard to call. The DNA for the CDR3 is TGTGCCAGCAGCCGACCCACAGCGAACACTGAAGCTTTCTTT. Translated, it gives CASSRPTANTEAFF.